Sequencing of this T cell receptor beta chain was carried out in a study of shared clonotypes between healthy human individuals (TCRdb year 2020). With respect to the entire study: Three men and a couple of women, aged 18 to 49 years, made up the cohort. For each donor, CD4 naive and CD4 memory were each given three plates, CD8 naive was given two plates, and CD8 memory was given one plate. Blood TCR repertoires of roughly five healthy adults were deeply sequenced to estimate repertoire size and the extent of clonotype sharing between individuals. Libraries were prepared and TCR repertoires were sequenced by different laboratories using diverse techniques, in order to increase sequencing depth and limit assay-specific biases. Between about 0.85 and 9.5 billion PBMCs per donor were obtained by leukapheresis.

Concerning this clone itself: Its antigen has not been determined. Per-base quality was not reported, and no clone a single base away is much larger than it.

For the CD8 naive samples, CD45RO-negative cells were positively selected for CCR7, yielding a CD45RA+CCR7+ population from which TemRA cells were excluded. Healthy HIV-negative adults with no recently reported acute infections or vaccinations were included as donors. All donors were Caucasian adults living in Nashville, Tennessee, USA. Blood was obtained by leukapheresis, after which PBMCs were separated by Ficoll-Histopaque density gradient centrifugation and cryopreserved in liquid nitrogen vapor phase. Analytical flow cytometry was used to check the purity and quantity of every magnetically sorted T cell population. Genomic DNA was isolated from every sorted fraction and measured by UV absorbance on a Nanodrop 2000c. TCR CDR3 regions were amplified from genomic DNA by multiplex PCR using the deep immunoSEQ assay. Extracted genomic DNA from each cell subset was spread evenly across all wells of several immunoSEQ 96-well plates, with each plate serving as a replicate. For sorted subsets, 200 to 250 ng genomic DNA, equal to 30,000 or so T cell genomes, was loaded into each replicate PCR. Purified libraries were measured with a Qubit 3.0 fluorometer, size-checked on a Bioanalyzer 2100, and measured again with the KAPA Library Quantification kit. A separate single-read 150-cycle Illumina NextSeq 550 flow cell was used to sequence each immunoSEQ 96-well plate. In the authors' own workflow: Because the immunoSEQ output included only junctional sequences and no quality scores, the filtering could not be the same as the filtering used for full-length reads. To assign V/J genes and CDR3, sequences were annotated against IMGT germline references using PyIR, a Python wrapper for IgBLAST v1.9. Reads were removed for weak V/J assignments (E-value above 1e-6), missing CDR3, stop codons, out-of-frame junctions, or ambiguous translated residues. V3J clonotypes were defined as sequences sharing an identical inferred V gene, J gene, and CDR3 amino acid sequence. Percentage overlap between repertoires was calculated by dividing the number of shared unique clonotypes by the size of the smaller repertoire. RTK rarefaction, the Chao1 estimator, and Recon v2.1 estimates of unobserved clonotypes were used to assess repertoire richness. Generation probabilities were computed with OLGA for all TCRbeta clonotypes obtained by the gDNA method from a few donors. TCRdb mirrors the immuneACCESS table, restricted to in-frame sequences. Some clones are absent from its copies; in checked studies, under half trace to an unresolved V gene, and the reason for the others is unknown. From that table come the V and J calls and clone size; the DNA was used to work out D and trimming. Here the sample has approximately 600,000 clones; approximately 96% occur a single time. The ten largest clones capture about 0.11% of the sample.

The study at large found these results: Roughly 5% of naive CD4, 3.5% of naive CD8, around 2.3% of memory CD4, and around 0.42% of memory CD8 clonotypes were shared across several donors. Pairwise subsampling led to the expectation that sequencing depth would affect the degree of clonotype sharing among donors. The genetic and exposure-history diversity represented was limited by the small number of donors. Naive subsets generally had larger estimated clonotype richness than memory subsets. Compared with non-shared clonotypes, the clonotypes found in all four sorted-subset donors had higher generation probabilities. Even with the large sequencing depth, rarefaction of the sorted-subset datasets indicated that sequencing was incomplete. Sampling was restricted to blood, and TCR repertoires in tissues likely differ from the TCR repertoires found in blood.

V sheds 6 bases and J sheds 2 bases, leaving 14 bases between their ends. As encoded in the germline V gene (reference sequence), CDR1 is MNHNY while CDR2 is SVGAGI. From the cysteine through the phenylalanine, the CDR3 covers 14 amino acids. Solely the CDR3 DNA is kept, with 42 bases framed from the first base. Specimen: naive CD8+ T cells sorted from blood. What the cell subset or site label conveys for this sample: CD45RA+CCR7+. This clonotype was obtained from a woman aged 30 to 39 in good health. The chain is encoded by TRBV6-6 joined to TRBJ2-7, with a tentative D gene TRBD1 over 6 matching bases. In nucleotides, the sequence is TGTGCCAGCAGCCTACAGGGAATCCCCTACGAGCAGTACTTC. Its coded protein is CASSLQGIPYEQYF.